This TCR beta chain was identified during a study of blood T cell repertoires in COVID-19. Background on the study: From the United States, Italy and Spain came samples of acute and convalescent COVID-19. The cDNA or gDNA used as material had been derived from T cells, B-cell-depleted T cells, or PBMCs.

CDR1 and CDR2 (germline): SGHAT, FQNNGV. The CDR3 runs to 15 residues. Trimming took 3 bases from V and 0 from J, leaving 9 bases between them. Per the original methods: Reference gene primers were amplified, and this amplification served to estimate nucleated cell counts. Sequencing used immunoSEQ multiplex PCR; TCRdb keeps in-frame clones, though not all of them. V, J and clone size reflect that table, while D and trimming were determined from the DNA. The sample comprises some 200,000 clones, approximately 80% of which are singletons, and roughly 8.8% rests with the top ten. The chain couples TRBV11-2 to TRBJ1-3; D is possibly TRBD1 (6 bases). The sequence was obtained from a woman aged 50 to 60 with active or convalescent COVID-19. Material for sequencing was peripheral blood. In nucleotides, the CDR3 is TGTGCCAGCAGCTTGGGGGCGGCCTCTGGAAACACCATATATTTT. It is translated as CASSLGAASGNTIYF.